The clone carrying this T cell receptor (beta chain) was recorded a few times. The antigen is not known. These data belong to a study of brain T cells in children with intractable seizures. Regarding the study as a whole: Pre- and post-surgery blood differed in depth, so pre-surgery absences may be undersampling. Viral specificity was inferred only from CDR3 similarity; HCMV serostatus was unknown.

Time point described: blood from clinic visit 5 months post-surgery; TSC patient then seizure free. Sequencing was limited to surgery cases with top T cell transcript signatures in brain tissue. The assay was immunoSEQ multiplex PCR, and TCRdb's table has in-frame clones only and misses some. The sample shows about 350,000 clones, over 85% of them seen only once. Trimming cost V 6 bases and J 2 bases, with 5 bases left between them. CDR3 size: 11 residues. Germline CDR1 and CDR2: MNHEY and SVGAGI. The sequence came from a boy younger than two with tuberous sclerosis and intractable seizures. V gene TRBV6-5 combines with J gene TRBJ2-7; D unclear. The sequencing used peripheral blood, collected approximately 5 months after surgery. The chain's CDR3 is CASSAAYEQYF. CDR3 nucleotides: TGTGCCAGCAGCGCCGCCTACGAGCAGTACTTC.